This T cell receptor beta chain comes out of a study of T cell responses to AZD1222 COVID-19 vaccine (dated by TCRdb to about 2021). As for the study more broadly: AZD1222 recipients whose second dose came at about 4 weeks and those whose second dose came at about 12 weeks were combined into one group, since spike-specific TCR depth and breadth did not differ between the two schedules. Enrollment into the trials was organized by age into subgroups of 18-55, 56-69 and 70-plus years, and those subgroups contained approximately 160, 26 and 62 TCR-sequenced participants, respectively. A total of approximately 230 trial participants underwent TCR sequencing, of whom 200 to 220 received two doses of AZD1222 and 26 received two doses of the MenACWY control vaccine.

Summary of the overall study and its limitations: Conclusions about previously exposed vaccinees were limited because only 6 or 7 AZD1222 recipients were SARS-CoV-2 seropositive at baseline. Nearly half of unique spike-specific TCRs reportedly recognized epitopes outside regions mutated in the B.1.351 and B.1.1.7 variants. Because no samples from the day 14 peak response were available, repertoires could be characterized only after the peak T cell response. After two AZD1222 doses, spike-specific TCR breadth and depth were significantly higher than at day 0 and than in MenACWY recipients. The 56-69-year group was small, and its depth increase did not reach significance, likely because of low power. Vaccine-associated CD4 TCRs spanned the whole spike protein, with dominant responses in regions 160-218 and 743-854. Participants were mostly white British and included more females than males, and it was suggested by the authors that clonal diversity may have been underestimated.

The CDR3 regions of human TCRbeta chains were subjected to immunosequencing. The paper's data handling went like this. Repertoire TCRs were matched against a reference library of SARS-CoV-2-specific TCRs generated with the MIRA antigen-specificity platform. Breadth meant the fraction of unique TCRs that were SARS-CoV-2-associated, whereas depth meant the fraction of total T cells that were SARS-CoV-2-associated. Using the MIRA data, every spike-specific TCR was mapped to the spike region that the TCR reacted to and assigned to either a CD4 or a CD8 class. Log10-transformed breadth and depth values were compared by one-way ANOVA with Sidak's multiple comparisons tests. TCRdb holds this immuneACCESS table with in-frame rearrangements only. Some clones are missing; in checked studies, unresolved V genes explain under half, and the rest has no known cause. V and J calls and clone size are given by that table; D and trimming were obtained from the DNA. The sample yields about 150,000 clones; approximately 88% were counted once. The ten largest clones add up to 4.1% of the sample.

Reading from cysteine to phenylalanine, the CDR3 counts 12 amino acids. Just CDR3 DNA is preserved here, 36 bases in frame from base 1. The germline V gene encodes CDR1 SGHAT and CDR2 FQNNGV. The time point label corresponds to: baseline before first vaccination. The vaccinee samples were drawn from two UK trials, COV001 and COV002, one of which was a single-blind randomized controlled phase 2/3 trial testing AZD1222 (ChAdOx1 nCoV-19) in healthy adults. For TCRbeta chain sequencing, PBMC samples were collected from trial participants at day 0 and at day 28 after the second dose. Comment on this clone: Its specific antigen is unknown. The germline gene is not matched at one end of the junction; a read error may be the cause.

The sequence was obtained from an adult in good health. The starting material was peripheral blood, obtained on day 0 of AZD1222 vaccination. In this chain, TRBV11-2 is recombined with TRBJ2-7; 7 middle bases align to TRBD1. The DNA sequence reads TGTGCCAGCAGCCCAGCGACAGGGCGGTCGGACTTC. This codes for CASSPATGRSDF. The CDR3, completed at both ends by the reference TRBV11-2 and TRBJ2-7 genes, gives the full variable domain EAGVAQSPRYKIIEKRQSVAFWCNPISGHATLYWYQQILGQGPKLLIQFQNNGVVDDSQLPKDRFSAERLKGVDSTLKIQPAKLEDSAVYLCASSPATGRSDFGPGTRLTVT.